These 17 T cell receptor beta chains originate from one sample sequenced in a study of OX40 agonist ivuxolimab in advanced cancers. Measured with immunoSEQ multiplex PCR; TCRdb has only the in-frame clones, and not every one. The repertoire holds 25,000 to 35,000 clones, approximately 80% seen once, with approximately 20% in the top ten. The sample consisted of CD4+ or CD8+ T cells sorted from blood, taken in a trial of the OX40 agonist ivuxolimab. The receptor set was obtained from an adult with an advanced solid tumor such as melanoma, head and neck, liver or kidney cancer.

This chain uses TRBV2 with TRBJ2-7, with D unresolved. CDR3 length: 12 amino acids. Germline CDR1 and CDR2: SNHLY and FYNNEI. Trimming stripped 8 bases from V and 2 bases from J, with 10 bases between. The CDR3 coding sequence is TGTGCCAGCGCGTTCGGACCCTACGAGCAGTACTTC. Its translation is CASAFGPYEQYF.

J is TRBJ2-1 and V is TRBV28, with 8 bases matching TRBD2. The CDR3 consists of 16 residues. Germline CDR1 reads MDHEN; CDR2 reads SYDVKM. V lost 7 bases, J lost 2 bases, and 10 bases stayed unmatched. CDR3 sequence reads: CASTGGGSTPYNEQFF. DNA of the CDR3: TGTGCCAGCACCGGGGGGGGGTCAACGCCCTACAATGAGCAGTTCTTC.

This clone was observed a few times. The chain recombines TRBV30 with TRBJ2-2; tentatively, D is TRBD2 (5 bases). The CDR3 has 14 residues. Trimming left V 0 bases short and J 3 bases short, with 8 bases between. Germline V lookup: CDR1 GTSNPN, CDR2 SVGIG (reference sequence). This chain's CDR3 is CAWSVRGYTGELFF. In DNA, the CDR3 is TGTGCCTGGAGTGTACGCGGGTACACCGGGGAGCTGTTTTTT.

The chain couples TRBV30 to TRBJ1-4; 7 positions agree with TRBD1. Germline V gene lookup returns CDR1 GTSNPN and CDR2 SVGIG (reference sequence). The CDR3 runs to 15 residues. The ends lost 5 bases at V and 7 bases at J; junction bases unmatched: 13. The CDR3 DNA reads TGTGCCTGGGCAGGGGGGTTGGGGGGCCCTGAAAAACTGTTTTTT. This codes for CAWAGGLGGPEKLFF.

The DNA of the CDR3 is TGCGCCAGCAGTAGAACCCAGGGTGCAGATACGCAGTATTTT. This gives the protein CASSRTQGADTQYF. J is TRBJ2-3 and V is TRBV5-1, with D perhaps matching TRBD1 (5 bases). CDR3 length: 14 amino acids. Germline values: CDR1 SGHRS, CDR2 YFSETQ. Trimming pared 5 bases from V and 4 bases from J, leaving 14 bases between.

CDR3 nucleotide sequence: TGTGCCAGCAGTTACGCACAGGCAACTAACATTCAGTACTTC. This gives the protein CASSYAQATNIQYF. The chain couples TRBV6-5 to TRBJ2-4; TRBD1 is a possible D gene (5 bases). This CDR3 is 14 amino acids long. Germline-derived CDR1 and CDR2 are MNHEY and SVGAGI. Deletions cut 2 bases from V and 7 bases from J, with 12 bases between.

V is TRBV11-3 and J is TRBJ1-6; 7 nucleotides match TRBD1. In germline, CDR1 is SGHNT, CDR2 YENEEA. Losses at the gene ends were 1 base for V and 7 bases for J; bases not matched to a gene: 4. This CDR3 spans 15 amino acids. The CDR3 reads CASSLGGTANSPLHF. CDR3 DNA sequence: TGTGCCAGCAGCTTAGGAGGGACAGCAAATTCACCCCTCCACTTT.

The chain recombines TRBV2 with TRBJ1-2; D unclear. CDR3 size: 12 residues. Trimming stripped 4 bases from V and 4 bases from J, with 7 bases between. The germline V gene has CDR1 SNHLY and CDR2 FYNNEI. The CDR3 sequence is CASSVAGYGYTF. CDR3 bases: TGTGCCAGCAGTGTAGCAGGCTATGGCTACACCTTC.

The chain uses TRBV4-1 and TRBJ1-1; weak D call: TRBD1 (6 bases). The germline V and J ends were trimmed by 1 base and 5 bases, with 11 bases remaining between them. Germline CDR1 and CDR2: MGHRA and YSYEKL. CDR3 size: 14 residues. CDR3: CASSQVTQGTEAFF. CDR3 coding DNA: TGCGCCAGCAGCCAAGTTACCCAGGGGACTGAAGCTTTCTTT.

V is TRBV18 and J is TRBJ1-6, with TRBD1 identical over 9 bases. CDR3 length: 16 amino acids. Germline CDR1 and CDR2: KGHSH and LQKENI. V was clipped by 2 bases and J by 10 bases; unmatched bases: 9. The CDR3 DNA follows: TGTGCCAGCTCACCATTACGGGACAGGGTTACCTCACCCCTCCACTTT. It yields the protein CASSPLRDRVTSPLHF. Supplemented by reference TRBV18 and TRBJ1-6, the full variable domain reads NAGVMQNPRHLVRRRGQEARLRCSPMKGHSHVYWYRQLPEEGLKFMVYLQKENIIDESGMPKERFSAEFPKEGPSILRIQQVVRGDSAAYFCASSPLRDRVTSPLHFGNGTRLTVT.

The V and J genes are TRBV10-3 and TRBJ1-6; D perhaps matches TRBD1 (6 bases). The CDR3 totals 15 residues. V lost 11 bases and J 9 bases, leaving 23 bases between the germline ends. Germline lookup yields CDR1 ENHRY and CDR2 SYGVKD. CDR3 region: CASTGGRGASSPLHF. The DNA of the CDR3 is TGTGCCTCCACTGGAGGTCGGGGGGCAAGTTCACCCCTCCACTTT.

This chain joins TRBV5-6 and TRBJ1-1; D possibly corresponds to TRBD1 (5 bases). The CDR3 is 16 amino acids. Trimming left V 3 bases short and J 1 base short, with 16 bases between. Per the germline V gene, CDR1 is SGHDT and CDR2 is YYEEEE. The CDR3 coding sequence is TGTGCCAGCAGCTCGGCAGGGAGAGAACGGAACACTGAAGCTTTCTTT. It translates to CASSSAGRERNTEAFF.

The V and J genes are TRBV4-1 and TRBJ2-1; 9 nucleotides line up with TRBD1. The ends lost 3 bases at V and 3 bases at J; junction bases unmatched: 6. Germline CDR1 MGHRA, CDR2 YSYEKL. CDR3 length: 16 residues. For the CDR3, the DNA is TGCGCCAGCAGCCAGAGGACAGGGGCTGTCTACAATGAGCAGTTCTTC. Protein sequence: CASSQRTGAVYNEQFF.

The V gene is TRBV18, the J gene TRBJ1-1, with unresolved D. Germline loops: CDR1 KGHSH, CDR2 LQKENI. V was clipped by 3 bases and J by 1 base, with 3 bases between them. The CDR3 runs 12 residues. The CDR3 DNA follows: TGTGCCAGCTCACCCTCGAACACTGAAGCTTTCTTT. It codes for CASSPSNTEAFF. Variable domain in full (rest from reference TRBV18 and TRBJ1-1): NAGVMQNPRHLVRRRGQEARLRCSPMKGHSHVYWYRQLPEEGLKFMVYLQKENIIDESGMPKERFSAEFPKEGPSILRIQQVVRGDSAAYFCASSPSNTEAFFGQGTRLTVV.

This clone has a single count. V is TRBV9 and J is TRBJ1-2; 7 bases fit TRBD1. The germline V gene has CDR1 SGDLS and CDR2 YYNGEE. The CDR3 runs to 15 residues. The junction had 8 bases not matched to a gene; V was cut back by 1 base and J by 5 bases. The CDR3 bases are TGTGCCAGCAGCGTATTAGGGACAGCCGAGTATGGCTACACCTTC. This translates into CASSVLGTAEYGYTF. Full variable domain (outside the CDR3, taken from reference TRBV9 and TRBJ1-2): DSGVTQTPKHLITATGQRVTLRCSPRSGDLSVYWYQQSLDQGLQFLIQYYNGEERAKGNILERFSAQQFPDLHSELNLSSLELGDSALYFCASSVLGTAEYGYTFGSGTRLTVV.

V usage is TRBV2 and J usage is TRBJ2-5; 14 bases align to TRBD2. The CDR3 extends over 18 amino acids. Germline V CDR1 and CDR2: SNHLY, FYNNEI. V lost 5 bases, J lost 0 bases, and 8 bases stayed unmatched. The CDR3 sequence is CASSFLGLAGGHQETQYF. CDR3 in DNA: TGTGCCAGCAGTTTCCTAGGACTAGCGGGGGGCCACCAAGAGACCCAGTACTTC.

The chain couples TRBV6-5 to TRBJ1-2, with D possibly being TRBD1 (6 bases). In germline, CDR1 is MNHEY, CDR2 SVGAGI. Trimming left V 4 bases short and J 4 bases short, with 16 bases between. The CDR3 length is 15 residues. The CDR3: CASSSLTGRAYGYTF. The CDR3 coding sequence is TGTGCCAGCAGTTCCTTGACAGGTCGAGCCTATGGCTACACCTTC.